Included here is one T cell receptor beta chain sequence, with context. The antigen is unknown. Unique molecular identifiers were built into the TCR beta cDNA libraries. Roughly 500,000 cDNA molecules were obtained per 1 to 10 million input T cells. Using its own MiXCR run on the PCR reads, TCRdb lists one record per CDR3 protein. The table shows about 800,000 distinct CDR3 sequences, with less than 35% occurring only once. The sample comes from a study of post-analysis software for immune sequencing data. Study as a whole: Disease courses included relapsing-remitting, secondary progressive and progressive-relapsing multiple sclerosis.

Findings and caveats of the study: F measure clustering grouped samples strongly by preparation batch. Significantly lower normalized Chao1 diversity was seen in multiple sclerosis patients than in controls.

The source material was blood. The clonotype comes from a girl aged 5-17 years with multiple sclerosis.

CDR3 residues: CASSQQAGNQPQHF. CDR3 coding DNA: TGTGCCAGCAGCCAACAGGCTGGGAATCAGCCCCAGCATTTT. The V and J genes are TRBV3-1 and TRBJ1-5; no clear D. Per germline, CDR1 LGHDT and CDR2 YNNKEL (reference sequence). V lost 2 bases to trimming and J lost 4 bases, with 9 bases between them. The CDR3 contains 14 residues.